The 18 T cell receptor beta chains below were found in one sample sequenced in a study of beta chain features in type 1 diabetes. Expressed TCRB transcripts were sequenced because the isolated RNA had all been reverse transcribed beforehand. Profiling relied on immunoSEQ multiplex PCR, and the TCRdb table lists in-frame clones only, not all of them. Among around 190,000 clones, about 12% were seen once, and the ten largest hold 0.55% to 0.8%. What was sequenced was central memory CD4+ T cells from blood. The receptors were sampled from a woman younger than 30 in good health.

The chain recombines TRBV4-2 with TRBJ2-2; 11 bases map to TRBD2. The V segment lost 0 bases and the J segment 3 bases; nucleotides outside the gene matches: 12. This CDR3 region has 20 residues. The germline gives CDR1 LGHNA, CDR2 YNFKEQ. CDR3 in amino acids: CASSQDQLAGDRGYTGELFF. CDR3 DNA sequence: TGTGCCAGCAGCCAAGACCAACTAGCGGGGGACCGGGGGTACACCGGGGAGCTGTTTTTT.

As concerns this clone: This sample also contains other DNA sequences that code for the same CDR3. The CDR3 here is CASSPQANTEAFF. The CDR3 coding sequence is TGTGCCAGCTCACCTCAGGCGAACACTGAAGCTTTCTTT. The rearrangement joins TRBV18 to TRBJ1-1; no clear D. V dropped 3 bases and J dropped 1 base, with 6 bases sitting between them. Germline-derived CDR1 and CDR2 are KGHSH and LQKENI. The length of the CDR3 is 13 residues. Together with reference TRBV18 and TRBJ1-1, the CDR3 gives the full variable domain: NAGVMQNPRHLVRRRGQEARLRCSPMKGHSHVYWYRQLPEEGLKFMVYLQKENIIDESGMPKERFSAEFPKEGPSILRIQQVVRGDSAAYFCASSPQANTEAFFGQGTRLTVV.

The rearrangement uses TRBV4-1 and TRBJ1-1; 9 nucleotides align to TRBD1. The CDR3 runs to 19 residues. Per the germline V gene, CDR1 is MGHRA and CDR2 is YSYEKL. Trimming removed 3 bases from V and 1 base from J; junction bases left unmatched: 15. CDR3 sequence reads: CASSQGQGQAAPGNTEAFF. The DNA of the CDR3 is TGCGCCAGCAGCCAGGGACAGGGTCAGGCCGCCCCAGGGAACACTGAAGCTTTCTTT.

The J gene is TRBJ2-3, the V gene TRBV30; possible D gene TRBD2, 6 bases. This CDR3 contains 14 residues. Deletions cut 5 bases from V and 1 base from J, with 13 bases between. The germline gives CDR1 GTSNPN, CDR2 SVGIG (reference sequence). CDR3: CAWGDSPGTDTQYF. CDR3 nucleotides: TGTGCCTGGGGGGACTCTCCGGGCACAGATACGCAGTATTTT.

This clone was found many times. This chain links TRBV7-9 with TRBJ2-1; weak D call: TRBD2 (5 bases). There are 14 residues in the CDR3. CDR1 and CDR2 (germline): SEHNR, FQNEAQ (reference sequence). Trimming took off 1 base at V and 9 bases at J, with 13 bases between the two ends. This chain's CDR3 is CASSLVVAAGEQFF. The DNA for the CDR3 is TGTGCCAGCAGCTTAGTCGTTGCGGCGGGTGAGCAGTTCTTC.

The chain joins TRBV13 to TRBJ2-3; the D is unclear. CDR1 and CDR2 from the germline V gene are PRHDT and FYEKMQ (reference sequence). Trimming removed 0 bases from V and 7 bases from J, with 8 bases in between. The CDR3 sequence is 13 residues long. The CDR3 is CASSLGAVYTQYF. In DNA, the CDR3 is TGTGCCAGCAGCTTAGGTGCGGTTTATACGCAGTATTTT.

The gene calls are TRBV7-6 and TRBJ2-7; 7 bases agree with TRBD2. The CDR3 has 14 residues. The trim removed 5 bases at V and 3 bases at J, leaving 7 bases unmatched. CDR1 SGHVS and CDR2 FNYEAQ come from the germline V gene. The DNA of the CDR3 is TGTGCCAGCAGCCCCGGGGGGAGATTCTACGAGCAGTACTTC. The encoded protein is CASSPGGRFYEQYF.

This rearrangement joins TRBV2 to TRBJ2-5; 7 bases map to TRBD2. The CDR3 is 14 residues long. Germline V gives CDR1 SNHLY, CDR2 FYNNEI. Losses at the gene ends were 3 bases for V and 5 bases for J; bases not matched to a gene: 6. The CDR3 nucleotides are TGTGCCAGCAGTGAGGTCACCGGGGGGGAGACCCAGTACTTC. Its protein product is CASSEVTGGETQYF.

This clone was picked up a small number of times. The rearrangement links TRBV7-9 to TRBJ2-7; the D gene is possibly TRBD2 (6 bases). The CDR3 covers 14 residues. Germline V lookup: CDR1 SEHNR, CDR2 FQNEAQ (reference sequence). The V end lost 1 base, the J end lost 3 bases, and 10 bases lay between the germline ends. DNA for the CDR3: TGTGCCAGCAGCTTAGTAGCGGACATCTACGAGCAGTACTTC. This gives the protein CASSLVADIYEQYF. Based on the CDR3 plus reference TRBV7-9 and TRBJ2-7, the full variable domain is DTGVSQNPRHKITKRGQNVTFRCDPISEHNRLYWYRQTLGQGPEFLTYFQNEAQLEKSRLLSDRFSAERPKGSFSTLEIQRTEQGDSAMYLCASSLVADIYEQYFGPGTRLTVT.

For the CDR3, the DNA is TGTGCCAGCAGCGCCCAAACTAGCGGGAGTCAAGACCAGTTCTTC. Translated: CASSAQTSGSQDQFF. The chain employs TRBV11-2 and TRBJ2-1; 11 nucleotides agree with TRBD2. Germline CDR1 and CDR2: SGHAT and FQNNGV. Trimming cost V 5 bases and J 13 bases; bases outside gene matches: 13. The CDR3 runs to 15 residues.

This clone was detected ten times or more. The CDR3 region has the DNA TGTGCCAGCAGCCCACTCGGTCGGGTAAACAATGAGCAGTTCTTC. The encoded protein is CASSPLGRVNNEQFF. The gene calls are TRBV7-2 and TRBJ2-1; D remains ambiguous. With 5 bases removed from V and 5 bases from J, the gap between germline ends came to 16 bases. Looked up from germline, CDR1 is SGHTA and CDR2 is FQGNSA. CDR3 length: 15 residues.

At least ten counts were recorded for this clone. The rearrangement uses TRBV7-2 and TRBJ2-1, with TRBD2 matching over 15 bases. Germline loops: CDR1 SGHTA, CDR2 FQGNSA. CDR3 length: 15 amino acids. V lost 6 bases and J lost 7; bases outside the gene matches: 4. The CDR3 nucleotides read TGTGCCAGCAGGCGGACTAGCGGGAGGGGAAATGAGCAGTTCTTC. Amino acids: CASRRTSGRGNEQFF.

The chain recombines TRBV7-9 with TRBJ2-5, with 9 bases matching TRBD2. The V segment lost 5 bases and the J segment 0 bases; nucleotides outside the gene matches: 4. This CDR3 has 15 amino acids. Germline V gene data show CDR1 as SEHNR and CDR2 as FQNEAQ (reference sequence). The CDR3: CASSPGLANQETQYF. The CDR3, as DNA: TGTGCCAGCAGCCCAGGACTAGCGAACCAAGAGACCCAGTACTTC.

This clone was seen a handful of times. The chain uses TRBV7-7 and TRBJ1-1; possible D gene TRBD1, 6 bases. Germline values: CDR1 SSHAT, CDR2 FNYEAQ (reference sequence). The CDR3 totals 13 residues. V was pared by 4 bases and J by 1 base, with 7 bases between. The CDR3 DNA is TGTGCCAGCAGCTCAGGGGAGAACACTGAAGCTTTCTTT. Protein sequence: CASSSGENTEAFF.

In this sample, this clone turned up a few times. V is TRBV28 and J is TRBJ1-2, with D possibly TRBD1 on 6 matching bases. V shed 6 bases and J shed 3 bases, with 8 bases lying between them. Germline V gene data show CDR1 as MDHEN and CDR2 as SYDVKM. This CDR3 comprises 12 residues. CDR3 protein: CASRDSYYGYTF. CDR3 bases: TGTGCCAGCAGGGACAGCTACTATGGCTACACCTTC.

This clone was counted a few times. The CDR3 protein is CASTKNPLWGSGSGDEQFF. The DNA of the CDR3 is TGTGCCAGCACCAAAAATCCCCTTTGGGGTAGCGGGAGCGGAGATGAGCAGTTCTTC. The V and J genes are TRBV28 and TRBJ2-1, with 9 positions matching TRBD2. Trimming took 7 bases from V and 8 from J; bases not matched to a gene: 24. Germline V gives CDR1 MDHEN, CDR2 SYDVKM. This CDR3 contains 19 residues.

There are a few counts of this clone. The chain carries TRBV25-1 and TRBJ2-1; D perhaps matches TRBD1 (6 bases). Germline V gene lookup returns CDR1 MGHDK and CDR2 SYGVNS. The CDR3 is 14 amino acids. Trimming left V 7 bases short and J 1 base short, with 11 bases between. The CDR3 region has the DNA TGTGCCAGCATGGGGCAGGGGTCCTACAATGAGCAGTTCTTC. This encodes CASMGQGSYNEQFF. Looking up the rest from reference TRBV25-1 and TRBJ2-1 gives the full variable domain: EADIYQTPRYLVIGTGKKITLECSQTMGHDKMYWYQQDPGMELHLIHYSYGVNSTEKGDLSSESTVSRIRTEHFPLTLESARPSHTSQYLCASMGQGSYNEQFFGPGTRLTVL.

This clone was seen only a few times. Additional DNA sequences in this sample encode the identical CDR3. J is TRBJ1-2 and V is TRBV28; no clear D. The germline gives CDR1 MDHEN, CDR2 SYDVKM. Trimming pared 4 bases from V and 4 bases from J, leaving 4 bases between. CDR3 length equals 11 residues. CDR3 amino acids: CASSSVYGYTF. The CDR3 DNA reads TGTGCCAGCAGTTCCGTCTATGGCTACACCTTC.